Listed here is a single T cell receptor (beta chain). Its antigen is still unknown. No base-level quality is on record; no much larger clone is a single base apart. These data belong to a study of blood T cell repertoires in COVID-19 (dated by TCRdb to 2018 to 2021). Background on the whole study: Samples from collaborators originated in the United States, Italy and Spain and spanned both the acute and convalescent phases of COVID-19. The repertoires were released in a freely available public database intended as a resource for research on the immune response to SARS-CoV-2. The samples were drawn from two sources: the first 160 participants of the ongoing ImmuneRACE study, and approximately 1,300 subjects contributed by 6 global collaborators. Where available, HLA class I and class II types were taken from metadata supplied by the sample provider and were not determined by assay-based typing. The material from the prospective study consisted of cDNA or gDNA derived from T cells, B-cell-depleted T cells, or PBMCs. Subjects who had been exposed to COVID-19, were actively infected with it, or had recovered from it provided the deeply sampled blood TCRbeta repertoires that made up the dataset. Sample metadata almost always included a de-identified subject ID, COVID-19 status, age in years and sex. The investigation overall reported the following: Clinical and demographic metadata were provided uncurated, with the amount varying by source and participant.

TCRbeta CDR3 regions were amplified from genomic DNA by means of the immunoSEQ Assay, a bias-controlled multiplex PCR. On the authors' methods: The number of nucleated cells in each sample was estimated by amplification of reference gene primers within the assay. To quantify the absolute abundance of each unique TCRbeta CDR3 rearrangement, sequence reads were collapsed and filtered. Productive Simpson clonality was computed per sample as the square root of Simpson's diversity index over productive rearrangements. Imported from immuneACCESS, the table was reduced by TCRdb to in-frame sequences with V and J called. These copies leave out some clones; in studies compared against another copy, an unresolved V gene accounts for under half, and the cause of the remainder is not known. V and J calls and clone size are given by that table; D and trimming were obtained from the DNA. This sample has about 180,000 clones in its table, and roughly 90% of those were observed once. The ten largest clones take up more than 20% of the sample.

Each collaborating institution followed its own protocols to collect whole blood in K2EDTA tubes. For TCRbeta analysis, collaborators shipped samples in one of three forms: frozen whole blood, isolated PBMCs, or DNA extracted from either of those sample types. The germline V gene (reference sequence) provides CDR1 LNHDA and CDR2 SQIVND. From the cysteine through the phenylalanine, the CDR3 covers 16 amino acids. Only the CDR3 region is kept as DNA, spanning 48 bases read in frame from base 1. V loses 1 base at its end and J loses 3 bases; junction bases beyond the gene matches: 9. The receptor comes from a man between 65 and 85 years old with active or convalescent COVID-19. The chain joins TRBV19 to TRBJ2-7, with 7 junctional bases fitting TRBD1. Sequencing used peripheral blood. The DNA sequence is TGTGCCAGTAGTATAGTAGTCGGCAGGGGGAACTACGAGCAGTACTTC. The translation is CASSIVVGRGNYEQYF.